The rows below give T cell receptor beta chains drawn from one sample of a study of cytomegalovirus exposure and HLA in healthy donors. Measured with immunoSEQ multiplex PCR; TCRdb has only the in-frame clones, and not every one. The sample lists around 180,000 clones, about 83% occurring once. The sample comprised PBMCs. The origin of the receptors is a woman in her twenties or thirties in good health and CMV-seropositive. CDR3s include the opening cysteine and the closing phenylalanine or tryptophan. The D gene is left open where the match is weak. Size is omitted from some rows. Given values are once, few, many or a class for expanded clones.

few	TRBV4-1	TRBD2	TRBJ2-7	CASSQTSGRAGYEQYF	TGCGCCAGCAGCCAAACAAGCGGGAGGGCCGGTTACGAGCAGTACTTC
.	TRBV7-6	TRBD1	TRBJ2-3	CASSSADRGGPDTQYF	TGTGCCAGCAGCTCCGCCGACAGGGGTGGCCCAGATACGCAGTATTTT
once	TRBV7-6	TRBD2	TRBJ2-1	CASSSNRGASGGAYYEQFF	TGTGCCAGCAGCTCCAATCGAGGGGCTAGCGGGGGGGCATATTATGAGCAGTTCTTC
.	TRBV28	TRBD2	TRBJ2-1	CASSSSSGLGTYLNEQFF	TGTGCCAGCAGTTCCTCTTCGGGACTAGGGACCTACCTCAATGAGCAGTTCTTC
.	TRBV5-4	.	TRBJ2-7	CASSLDRPYEQYF	TGTGCCAGCAGCTTGGACAGGCCCTACGAGCAGTACTTC
.	TRBV5-6	TRBD1	TRBJ1-3	CASRDGQVRNTIYF	TGTGCCAGCAGAGACGGACAGGTCCGAAACACCATATATTTT
.	TRBV7-9	.	TRBJ2-5	CASQGTEYQETQYF	TGTGCCAGCCAGGGAACGGAGTATCAAGAGACCCAGTACTTC
once	TRBV5-4	.	TRBJ1-4	CASSGGGEKLFF	TGTGCCAGCAGCGGGGGGGGAGAAAAACTGTTTTTT
.	TRBV14	TRBD2	TRBJ2-7	CASSLSRLAGVLSYEQYF	TGTGCCAGCAGCCTGAGCCGCCTAGCGGGCGTATTATCCTACGAGCAGTACTTC
once	TRBV10-3	TRBD1	TRBJ1-2	CAIGDRGQGYTF	TGTGCCATTGGAGACAGGGGGCAAGGCTACACCTTC
.	TRBV7-6	.	TRBJ1-2	CASSLDPGYTPEGYTF	TGTGCCAGCAGCTTAGATCCGGGATATACCCCCGAGGGCTACACCTTC
few	TRBV20-1	.	TRBJ2-3	CSAQITDTQYF	TGCAGTGCCCAGATCACAGATACGCAGTATTTT
.	TRBV19	.	TRBJ2-5	CASSIVVGAVETQYF	TGTGCCAGTAGTATAGTTGTGGGGGCCGTGGAGACCCAGTACTTC
.	TRBV6-5	TRBD1	TRBJ1-2	CASSTDRINYGYTF	TGTGCCAGCAGTACGGACAGGATCAACTATGGCTACACCTTC
.	TRBV28	.	TRBJ1-5	CASRVQQARSNQPQHF	TGTGCCAGCAGAGTTCAACAGGCGAGGAGCAATCAGCCCCAGCATTTT
.	TRBV11-3	.	TRBJ1-1	CASSLAGGNTEAFF	TGTGCCAGCAGCTTAGCCGGGGGAAACACTGAAGCTTTCTTT
.	TRBV7-6	.	TRBJ1-4	CASSLRQVGNEKLFF	TGTGCCAGCAGCTTGAGACAGGTGGGGAATGAAAAACTGTTTTTT
.	TRBV6-5	.	TRBJ1-4	CASSPGEKLFF	TGTGCCAGCAGTCCGGGGGAAAAACTGTTTTTT
.	TRBV6-1	TRBD1	TRBJ2-7	CASSEKRTGDEQYF	TGTGCCAGCAGTGAAAAAAGGACAGGGGACGAGCAGTACTTC
.	TRBV7-7	TRBD2	TRBJ2-2	CASSPLAGLAVDGELFF	TGTGCTAGCAGCCCTCTAGCGGGACTAGCGGTTGACGGGGAGCTGTTTTTT
.	TRBV6-6	TRBD2	TRBJ2-1	CASSDLLAGGEQFF	TGTGCCAGCAGTGATTTACTAGCGGGAGGTGAGCAGTTCTTC
.	TRBV6-5	TRBD2	TRBJ2-1	CASSRPSGSGNEQFF	TGTGCCAGCAGCCGTCCTAGCGGGAGCGGCAATGAGCAGTTCTTC
.	TRBV6-5	.	TRBJ1-4	CASSYSRGREKLFF	TGTGCCAGCAGTTACTCAAGAGGCCGGGAAAAACTGTTTTTT
.	TRBV7-9	TRBD2	TRBJ2-3	CAFWGGLTTDTQYF	TGTGCCTTTTGGGGGGGACTCACCACAGATACGCAGTATTTT
.	TRBV7-2	.	TRBJ1-2	CASSPDMNYGYTF	TGTGCCAGCAGCCCGGACATGAACTATGGCTACACCTTC
.	TRBV4-1	TRBD2	TRBJ2-1	CASSQDLAGVNEQFF	TGCGCCAGCAGCCAAGACTTAGCGGGCGTTAATGAGCAGTTCTTC
.	TRBV7-6	TRBD1	TRBJ2-3	CASSLDIRGISDTQYF	TGTGCCAGCAGCTTAGATATCAGGGGGATATCGGATACGCAGTATTTT
.	TRBV7-9	.	TRBJ1-4	CSSIPDSEAPTNEKLFF	TGTTCCAGCATCCCGGACAGCGAAGCCCCAACTAATGAAAAACTGTTTTTT
.	TRBV7-8	.	TRBJ2-7	CASSLEQAGYEQYF	TGTGCCAGCAGCTTAGAACAGGCAGGCTACGAGCAGTACTTC
.	TRBV19	.	TRBJ1-5	CASDRPHQPQHF	TGTGCCAGCGACAGGCCCCATCAGCCCCAGCATTTT
.	TRBV4-2	.	TRBJ1-6	CASRRAEPYNSPLHF	TGTGCCAGTCGGAGAGCAGAGCCCTATAATTCACCCCTCCACTTT
once	TRBV14	.	TRBJ2-3	CASSQDRPGGVLDTQYF	TGTGCCAGCAGCCAGGACCGACCCGGAGGAGTTTTAGATACGCAGTATTTT
.	TRBV5-1	.	TRBJ1-2	CASSPGGGNYGYTF	TGCGCCAGCAGTCCGGGGGGCGGAAACTATGGCTACACCTTC
.	TRBV10-3	TRBD2	TRBJ2-1	CAIEAGDSSSYNEQFF	TGTGCCATCGAAGCGGGAGACTCCAGCTCCTACAATGAGCAGTTCTTC